This TCR beta chain comes out of a study of T cells in narcolepsy. Measured with immunoSEQ multiplex PCR; TCRdb has only the in-frame clones, and not every one. The sample holds about 25,000 clones, around 85% seen once. This clonotype was obtained from a human donor with narcolepsy. The sequenced sample was CD45RA- memory CD4+ T cells from PBMCs.

CDR3 loop: CASGPHGQGYYEQYF. The CDR3 DNA reads TGTGCCAGCGGGCCCCACGGACAGGGGTATTACGAGCAGTACTTC. This rearrangement joins TRBV27 to TRBJ2-7; TRBD1 aligns across 9 bases. CDR3 length: 15 residues. Germline V gene data show CDR1 as MNHEY and CDR2 as SMNVEV (reference sequence). V shed 8 bases and J 4 bases; nucleotides not matched to a gene: 12.